This TCR beta chain was captured in a study of CD8 T cells in ankylosing spondylitis. V was trimmed by 2 bases and J by 6 bases, leaving 10 bases between them. The CDR3 contains 13 residues. Germline V lookup: CDR1 DFQATT, CDR2 SNEGSKA (reference sequence). Construction of TCR beta libraries was performed using quantitative 5'-RACE with molecular barcodes. TCRdb independently ran MiXCR on the 5' RACE reads; one entry per CDR3 protein. The sample yields about 440,000 distinct CDR3 sequences, more than 15% seen once. Broader study findings: In the blood and synovial fluid of reactive arthritis, some motif variants had been previously reported. For ankylosing spondylitis blood, a TCR beta motif of several highly homologous variants appeared characteristic. Significantly higher representation of disease-linked clones was reported for matched ankylosing spondylitis synovial fluid. Researchers report that disease-linked clones proved CD8+ and relatively rare in peripheral blood.

In regard to this clonotype: The antigen is unknown.

The chain recombines TRBV20-1 with TRBJ2-2, with D possibly TRBD1 on 6 matching bases. The sequencing input was blood, either unsorted or a sorted T cell fraction (not recorded which). This clonotype was sampled from a male donor with ankylosing spondylitis. The CDR3 nucleotides read TGCAGTGCTAGACAACCAGGGGCCGGGGAGCTGTTTTTT. This translates into CSARQPGAGELFF.